The subject of this entry is one T cell receptor beta chain. Its target is not known. Researchers used the Oncomine TCR Beta short-read assay to sequence DNA from cultured CD4+ T cells. One entry per CDR3 protein, called by TCRdb with MiXCR from the PCR reads. The sample lists 7,500 to 9,000 distinct CDR3 sequences; 35% to 55% were seen once. This sample is part of a study of vaccination and CD4 T cells after COVID-19. The treatment denotes: roughly nine-day PBMC culture with coronavirus spike peptide pools or control peptides (ViraFEST assay). The unexposed donor's CD4+ T cells were collected before the COVID-19 pandemic (2011-2018). V gave up 5 bases and J gave up 7 bases, with 15 bases separating them. The CDR3 runs to 13 residues. From germline, CDR1 is SGHRS and CDR2 YFSETQ.

The TCR sequence derives from a human donor in good health. Sequenced material: CD4+ T cells from blood, cultured in vitro. The V and J genes are TRBV5-1 and TRBJ1-2, with D maybe TRBD1 (6 bases). This chain's CDR3 is CASRGQTFFGYTF. CDR3 nucleotide sequence: TGCGCCAGCAGAGGACAGACTTTCTTTGGCTACACCTTC.